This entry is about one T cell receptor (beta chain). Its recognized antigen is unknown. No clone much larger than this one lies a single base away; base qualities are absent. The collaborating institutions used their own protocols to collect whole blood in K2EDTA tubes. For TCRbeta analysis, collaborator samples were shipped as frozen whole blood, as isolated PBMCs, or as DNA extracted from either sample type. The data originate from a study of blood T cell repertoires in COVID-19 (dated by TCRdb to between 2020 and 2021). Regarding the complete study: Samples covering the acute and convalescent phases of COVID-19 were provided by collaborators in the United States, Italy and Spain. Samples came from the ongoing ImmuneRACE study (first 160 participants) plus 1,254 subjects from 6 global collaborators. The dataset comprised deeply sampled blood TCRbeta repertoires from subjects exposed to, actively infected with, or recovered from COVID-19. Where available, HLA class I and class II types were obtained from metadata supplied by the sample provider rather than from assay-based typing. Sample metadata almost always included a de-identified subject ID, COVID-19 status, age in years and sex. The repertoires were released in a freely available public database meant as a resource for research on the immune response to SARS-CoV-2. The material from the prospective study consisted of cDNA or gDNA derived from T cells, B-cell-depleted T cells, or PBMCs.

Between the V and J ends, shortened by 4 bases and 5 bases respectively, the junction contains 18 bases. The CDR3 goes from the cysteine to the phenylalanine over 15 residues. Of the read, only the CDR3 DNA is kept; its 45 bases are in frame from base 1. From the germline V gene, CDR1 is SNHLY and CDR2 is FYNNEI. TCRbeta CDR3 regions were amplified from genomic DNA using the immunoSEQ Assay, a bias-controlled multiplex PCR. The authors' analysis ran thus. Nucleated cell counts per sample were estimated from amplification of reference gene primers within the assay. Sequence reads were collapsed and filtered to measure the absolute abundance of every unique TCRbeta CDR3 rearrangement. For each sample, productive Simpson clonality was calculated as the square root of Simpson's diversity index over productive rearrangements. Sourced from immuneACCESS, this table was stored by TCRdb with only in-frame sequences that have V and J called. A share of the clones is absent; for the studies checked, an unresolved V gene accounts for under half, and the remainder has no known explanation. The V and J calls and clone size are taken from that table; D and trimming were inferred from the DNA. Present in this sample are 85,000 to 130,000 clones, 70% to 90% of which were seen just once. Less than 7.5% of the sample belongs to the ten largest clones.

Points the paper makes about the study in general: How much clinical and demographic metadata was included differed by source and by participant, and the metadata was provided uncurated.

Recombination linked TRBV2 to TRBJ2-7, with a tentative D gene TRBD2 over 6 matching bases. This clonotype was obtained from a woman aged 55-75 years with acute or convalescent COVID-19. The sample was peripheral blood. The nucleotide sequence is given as TGTGCCAGCAGTGGGTTGACGGGAGTCGCCCACGAGCAGTACTTC. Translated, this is CASSGLTGVAHEQYF.